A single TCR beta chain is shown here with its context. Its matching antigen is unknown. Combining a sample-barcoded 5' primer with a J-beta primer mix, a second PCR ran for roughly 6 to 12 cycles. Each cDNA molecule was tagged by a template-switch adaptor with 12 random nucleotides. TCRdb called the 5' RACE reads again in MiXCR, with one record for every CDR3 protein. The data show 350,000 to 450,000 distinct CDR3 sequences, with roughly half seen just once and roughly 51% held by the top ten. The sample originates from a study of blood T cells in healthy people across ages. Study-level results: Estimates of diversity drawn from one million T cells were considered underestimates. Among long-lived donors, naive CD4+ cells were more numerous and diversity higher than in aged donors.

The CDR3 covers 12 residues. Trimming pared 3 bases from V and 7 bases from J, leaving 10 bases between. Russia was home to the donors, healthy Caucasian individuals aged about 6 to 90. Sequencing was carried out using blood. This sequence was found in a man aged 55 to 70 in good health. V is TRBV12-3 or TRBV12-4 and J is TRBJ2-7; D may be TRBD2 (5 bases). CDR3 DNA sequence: TGTGCCAGCAGTTTCACTAGAGGGGAGCAGTACTTC. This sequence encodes CASSFTRGEQYF.